This is a list of T cell receptor beta chains from one sample in a study of PD-1 blockade in classical Hodgkin lymphoma. TCRdb's copy holds only in-frame clones and misses some; the assay was immunoSEQ multiplex PCR. This table has about 110,000 clones, approximately 90% appearing once. Specimen: peripheral blood mononuclear cells (PBMCs), collected before the second cycle of nivolumab. These receptors were taken from a human donor with classical Hodgkin lymphoma. CDR3s include the opening cysteine and the closing phenylalanine or tryptophan. The D gene is left open where the match is weak. Clone size is given for some rows only: seen once, a few or many times, or a class if the clone is expanded.

TGTGCCTGGAGGGACAGGGTTTTCGGCTTGGGCTATGGCTACACCTTC | CAWRDRVFGLGYGYTF | TRBD1 | TRBV30 | once | TRBJ1-2
TGTGCCATTACAAGAGACAGAGAGAACACTGAAGCTTTCTTT | CAITRDRENTEAFF | NA | TRBV10-3 | NA | TRBJ1-1
TGTGCCAGCAGCCGACACTGGAAAACGGGCCCCTACGAGCAGTACTTC | CASSRHWKTGPYEQYF | NA | TRBV21-1 | NA | TRBJ2-7
TGTGCCAGCAGTTTCCAAGGGGGACAGGGACCCGGGGAGCTGTTTTTT | CASSFQGGQGPGELFF | TRBD1 | TRBV27 | NA | TRBJ2-2
TGTGCCAGTACCCCCCCCCGGGCTAGCGGCTCCTACGAGCAGTACTTC | CASTPPRASGSYEQYF | TRBD2 | TRBV19 | NA | TRBJ2-7
TGCGCCAGCTCTTCAGGGAGTGAGACCCAGTACTTC | CASSSGSETQYF | NA | TRBV10-2 | NA | TRBJ2-5
TGTGCCAGCAGCTTAGACCTAGGCCCCAATGAGCAGTTCTTC | CASSLDLGPNEQFF | NA | TRBV7-6 | NA | TRBJ2-1
TGTGCCAGCAGCTTCGCCCGAAGGGACAGCTTGAACACTGAAGCTTTCTTT | CASSFARRDSLNTEAFF | TRBD1 | TRBV13 | NA | TRBJ1-1
TGTGCCAGCAGCCAAGAAACAGTGGGGATAGCTGAAGCTTTCTTT | CASSQETVGIAEAFF | NA | TRBV4-2 | NA | TRBJ1-1
TGTGCCAGCAGCTCCCCTCGGCCTAGCACAGATACGCAGTATTTT | CASSSPRPSTDTQYF | NA | TRBV11-2 | NA | TRBJ2-3
TGTGCCAGCAGCAGCATCCCGGCGGGGGAAAATGGCTACACCTTC | CASSSIPAGENGYTF | NA | TRBV5-6 | NA | TRBJ1-2
TGTGCCAGTAGTATTATAGCGGGAGGGCTCGAGACCCAGTACTTC | CASSIIAGGLETQYF | TRBD2 | TRBV19 | once | TRBJ2-5
TGTGCCAGCAGCACTGAACGGGACGTGCAGTTCTTC | CASSTERDVQFF | NA | TRBV21-1 | NA | TRBJ2-1
TGTGCCTGGAGTGTAGGGGCCGGGGGGCAGTATTTT | CAWSVGAGGQYF | NA | TRBV30 | NA | TRBJ2-3
TGCGCCAGCAGCTTCCCCGGGGCCGAGGAGACCCAGTACTTC | CASSFPGAEETQYF | NA | TRBV5-1 | NA | TRBJ2-5
TGTGCCAGCAGTTCGGGGGGGGGACAGTTCACTTCCTTGAACACTGAAGCTTTCTTT | CASSSGGGQFTSLNTEAFF | TRBD1 | TRBV5-4 | NA | TRBJ1-1
TGTGCCAGCAGGGCTAGCGGGAGGTGGGCCTACGAGCAGTACTTC | CASRASGRWAYEQYF | TRBD2 | TRBV2 | few | TRBJ2-7